The sample holds many counts of the clone carrying this T cell receptor beta chain. Its antigen is not identified. Clones were read by immunoSEQ multiplex PCR, and TCRdb kept only the in-frame ones, dropping some. The sample was found to contain tens of thousands of clones, and every one recurs. The data were taken from a study of T cell clonality in common variable immunodeficiency. Study-wide results and limits: In common variable immunodeficiency, TCR beta chains reportedly carried fewer deletions and N-nucleotide insertions.

The TCR was taken from a person aged 18-69 years in good health. What was sequenced was peripheral blood mononuclear cells.

This CDR3 is CASSLGTENEQYF. CDR3 bases read: TGTGCCAGCAGCTTAGGGACAGAGAACGAG. The chain has TRBV5-6 and TRBJ2-7, with 7 bases that match TRBD1. The CDR3 end lies 3 residues beyond the end of the read and is filled in from the germline J gene. The CDR3 is 13 residues long. Germline V gene sequence: CDR1 SGHDT, CDR2 YYEEEE. The J segment lost 5 bases and the V segment lost 2 bases, leaving 4 bases of the junction unmatched.